This T cell receptor (beta chain) is drawn from a study of cytomegalovirus exposure and HLA in healthy donors. Primers included in the PCR were 60 Vbeta and 13 Jbeta primers. Assay used: immunoSEQ multiplex PCR; TCRdb lists only in-frame clones, some missing. This sample has 100,000 to 150,000 clones, with around four fifths found just once. This receptor was obtained from a woman aged 40 to 50 in good health and CMV-seropositive. Input material: PBMCs.

The CDR3 DNA follows: TGTGCCATCAGCCCTACAGGGGACGGTGGCTACACCTTC. Translating gives CAISPTGDGGYTF. This chain uses TRBV10-3 with TRBJ1-2, with TRBD1 matching 7 bases. The CDR3 is 13 amino acids. Germline V gives CDR1 ENHRY, CDR2 SYGVKD. The ends lost 6 bases at V and 7 bases at J; junction bases unmatched: 8.